This TCR beta chain was recorded in a study of memory CD8 T cells in hepatitis C reinfection. Time point indicated: peak reinfection, 3 to 8 weeks after reinfection detection. TCR sequencing was done directly ex vivo on sorted cells, without expansion in vitro. The Montreal HEPCO cohort supplied donors who inject drugs. Control naive CD8 T cells came from two donors at all three reinfection time points. This table comes from immunoSEQ multiplex PCR, and its TCRdb copy is limited to in-frame clones, with some not included. The sample consists of over 2,000 clones, about 87% of them appearing once. CDR1 and CDR2 (germline): MNHEY, SVGAGI. There are 12 residues in the CDR3. Trimming at V came to 6 bases and at J to 4 bases, leaving 0 bases not matched to a gene.

This receptor was identified in a man in his fifties with hepatitis C virus infection. Source material: naive CD8+ T cells sorted from blood. The chain employs TRBV6-5 and TRBJ2-1; TRBD2 aligns across 7 bases. The DNA of the CDR3 is TGTGCCAGCAGGGGGGGGTACAATGAGCAGTTCTTC. This encodes CASRGGYNEQFF.